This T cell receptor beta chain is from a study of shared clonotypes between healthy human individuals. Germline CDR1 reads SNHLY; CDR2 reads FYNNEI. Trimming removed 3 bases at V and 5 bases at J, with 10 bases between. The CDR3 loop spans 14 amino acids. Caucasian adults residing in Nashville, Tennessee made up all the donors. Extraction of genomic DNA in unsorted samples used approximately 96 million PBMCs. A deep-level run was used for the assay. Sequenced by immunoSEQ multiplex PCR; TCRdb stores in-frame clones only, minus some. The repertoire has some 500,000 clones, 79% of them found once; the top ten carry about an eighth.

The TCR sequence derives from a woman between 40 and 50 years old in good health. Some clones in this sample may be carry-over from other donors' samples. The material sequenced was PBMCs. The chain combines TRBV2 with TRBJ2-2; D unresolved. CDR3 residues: CASSDRPGTGELFF. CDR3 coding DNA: TGTGCCAGCAGTGATCGTCCTGGGACCGGGGAGCTGTTTTTT.